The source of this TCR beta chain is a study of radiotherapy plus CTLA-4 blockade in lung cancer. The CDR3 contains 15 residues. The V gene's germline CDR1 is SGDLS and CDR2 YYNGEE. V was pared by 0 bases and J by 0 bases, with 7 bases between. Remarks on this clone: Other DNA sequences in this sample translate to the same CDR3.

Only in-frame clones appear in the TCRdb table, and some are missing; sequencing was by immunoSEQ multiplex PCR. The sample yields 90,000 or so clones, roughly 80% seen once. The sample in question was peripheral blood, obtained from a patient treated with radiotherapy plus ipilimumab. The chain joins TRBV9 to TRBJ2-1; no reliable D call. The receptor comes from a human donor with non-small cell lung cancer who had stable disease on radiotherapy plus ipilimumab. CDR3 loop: CASSVELSSYNEQFF. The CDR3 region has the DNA TGTGCCAGCAGCGTAGAACTGAGCTCCTACAATGAGCAGTTCTTC.